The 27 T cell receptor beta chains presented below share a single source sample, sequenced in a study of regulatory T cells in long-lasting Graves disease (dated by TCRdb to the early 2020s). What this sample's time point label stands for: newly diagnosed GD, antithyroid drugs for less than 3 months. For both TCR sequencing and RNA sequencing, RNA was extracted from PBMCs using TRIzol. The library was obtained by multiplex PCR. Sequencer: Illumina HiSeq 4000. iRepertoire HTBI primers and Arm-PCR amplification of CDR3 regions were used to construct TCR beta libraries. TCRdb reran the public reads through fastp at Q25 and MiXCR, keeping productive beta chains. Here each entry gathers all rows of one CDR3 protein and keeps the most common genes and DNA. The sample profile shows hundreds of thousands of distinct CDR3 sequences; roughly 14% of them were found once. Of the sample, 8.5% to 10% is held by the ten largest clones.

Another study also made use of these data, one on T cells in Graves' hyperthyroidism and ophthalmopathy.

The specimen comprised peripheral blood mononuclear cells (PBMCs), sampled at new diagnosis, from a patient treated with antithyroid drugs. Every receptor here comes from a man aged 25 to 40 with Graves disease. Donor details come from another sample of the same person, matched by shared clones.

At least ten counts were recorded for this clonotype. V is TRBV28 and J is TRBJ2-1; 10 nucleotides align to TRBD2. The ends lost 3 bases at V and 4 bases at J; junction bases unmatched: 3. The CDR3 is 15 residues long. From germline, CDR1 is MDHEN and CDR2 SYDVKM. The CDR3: CASSFPAGGYNEQFF. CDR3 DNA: TGTGCCAGCAGTTTTCCAGCGGGAGGGTACAATGAGCAGTTCTTC.

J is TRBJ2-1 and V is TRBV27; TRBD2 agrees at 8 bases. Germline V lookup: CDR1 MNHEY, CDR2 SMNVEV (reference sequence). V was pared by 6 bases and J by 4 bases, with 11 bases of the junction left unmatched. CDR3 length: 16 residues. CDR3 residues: CASSPQGGLAYNEQFF. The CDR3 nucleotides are TGTGCCAGCAGCCCCCAAGGTGGACTAGCTTACAATGAGCAGTTCTTC.

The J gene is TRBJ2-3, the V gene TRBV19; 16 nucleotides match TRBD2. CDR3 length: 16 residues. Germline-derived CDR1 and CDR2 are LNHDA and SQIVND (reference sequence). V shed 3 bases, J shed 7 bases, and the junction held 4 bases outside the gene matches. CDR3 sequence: CASSIGTSGRAHTQYF. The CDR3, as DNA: TGTGCCAGTAGTATCGGGACTAGCGGGAGGGCTCATACGCAGTATTTT.

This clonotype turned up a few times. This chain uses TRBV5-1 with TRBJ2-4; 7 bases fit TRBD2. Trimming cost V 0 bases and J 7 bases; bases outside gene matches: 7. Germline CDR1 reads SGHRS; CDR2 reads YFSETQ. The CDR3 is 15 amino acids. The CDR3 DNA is TGCGCCAGCAGCTTGGGTGGGGCCGGGGGGAACATTCAGTACTTC. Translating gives CASSLGGAGGNIQYF.

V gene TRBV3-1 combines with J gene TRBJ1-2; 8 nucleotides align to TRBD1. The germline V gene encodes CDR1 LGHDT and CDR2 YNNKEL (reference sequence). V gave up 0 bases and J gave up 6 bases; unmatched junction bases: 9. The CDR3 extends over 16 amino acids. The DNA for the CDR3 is TGTGCCAGCAGCCAAGATGAATGGGGACAGGATCATGGCTACACCTTC. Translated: CASSQDEWGQDHGYTF. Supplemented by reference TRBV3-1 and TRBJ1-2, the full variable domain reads DTAVSQTPKYLVTQMGNDKSIKCEQNLGHDTMYWYKQDSKKFLKIMFSYNNKELIINETVPNRFSPKSPDKAHLNLHINSLELGDSAVYFCASSQDEWGQDHGYTFGSGTRLTVV.

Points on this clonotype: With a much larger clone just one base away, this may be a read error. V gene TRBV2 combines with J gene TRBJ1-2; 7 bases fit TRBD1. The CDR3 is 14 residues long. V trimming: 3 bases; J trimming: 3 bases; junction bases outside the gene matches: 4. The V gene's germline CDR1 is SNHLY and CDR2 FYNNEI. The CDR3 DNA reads TGTGCCAGCAGTGAGGGGACAGAACACTATGGCTACACCTTC. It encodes CASSEGTEHYGYTF.

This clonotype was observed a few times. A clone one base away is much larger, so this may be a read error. CDR3 in amino acids: CASSSTGFVYEQYF. The CDR3 region has the DNA TGTGCCAGCAGCTCTACAGGGTTTGTCTACGAGCAGTACTTC. V and J are TRBV5-4 and TRBJ2-7; D may be TRBD1 (6 bases). Trimming pared 3 bases from V and 3 bases from J, leaving 13 bases between. CDR1 and CDR2 from the germline V gene are SGHNT and YYREEE (reference sequence). The CDR3 extends over 14 amino acids. Full variable domain (missing parts from reference TRBV5-4 and TRBJ2-7): ETGVTQSPTHLIKTRGQQVTLRCSSQSGHNTVSWYQQALGQGPQFIFQYYREEENGRGNFPPRFSGLQFPNYSSELNVNALELDDSALYLCASSSTGFVYEQYFGPGTRLTVT.

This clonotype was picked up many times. The CDR3 region is CASGRGDAYEQYF. The CDR3 bases are TGTGCTAGTGGACGTGGGGACGCCTACGAGCAGTACTTC. This rearrangement joins TRBV12-5 to TRBJ2-7; TRBD1 or TRBD2 may be the D gene (5 bases each). V gave up 6 bases and J gave up 2 bases, with 11 bases separating them. There are 13 residues in the CDR3. The V gene's germline CDR1 is LGHNT and CDR2 FRNRAP.

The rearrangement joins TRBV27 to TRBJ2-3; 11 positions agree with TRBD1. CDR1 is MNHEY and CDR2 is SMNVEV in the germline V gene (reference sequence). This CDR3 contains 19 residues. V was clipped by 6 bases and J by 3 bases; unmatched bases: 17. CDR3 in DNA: TGTGCCAGCAGATGGACAGGGGGCGAACGAGGTAGAAAAACAGATACGCAGTATTTT. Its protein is CASRWTGGERGRKTDTQYF.

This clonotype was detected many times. The CDR3 nucleotides read TGTGCCAGCAGTCGGGACAGGCCATCTGGGGCCAACGTCCTGACTTTC. It yields the protein CASSRDRPSGANVLTF. This chain uses TRBV28 with TRBJ2-6, with 8 positions matching TRBD1. The CDR3 consists of 16 residues. Per germline, CDR1 MDHEN and CDR2 SYDVKM. The V and J ends lost 5 bases and 1 base, in that order; junction bases with no gene match: 4.

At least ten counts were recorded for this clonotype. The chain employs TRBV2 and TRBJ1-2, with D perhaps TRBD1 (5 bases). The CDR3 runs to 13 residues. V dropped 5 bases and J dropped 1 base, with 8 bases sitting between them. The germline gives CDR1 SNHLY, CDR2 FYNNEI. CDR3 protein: CASSQTDNYGYTF. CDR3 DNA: TGTGCCAGCAGTCAGACAGATAACTATGGCTACACCTTC.

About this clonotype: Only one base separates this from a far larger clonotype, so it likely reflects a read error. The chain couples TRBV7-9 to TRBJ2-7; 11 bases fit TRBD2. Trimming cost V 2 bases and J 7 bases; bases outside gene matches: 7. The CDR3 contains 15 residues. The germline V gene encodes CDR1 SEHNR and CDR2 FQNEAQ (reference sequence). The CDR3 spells CASSLLLAGDNEQYF. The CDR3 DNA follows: TGTGCCAGCAGCTTATTACTAGCGGGGGACAATGAGCAGTACTTC.

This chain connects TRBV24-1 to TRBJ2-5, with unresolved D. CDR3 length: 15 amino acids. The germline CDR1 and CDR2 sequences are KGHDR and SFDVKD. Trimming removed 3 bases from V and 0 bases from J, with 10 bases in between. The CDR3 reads CATSDPQSNQETQYF. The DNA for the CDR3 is TGTGCCACCAGTGATCCACAGAGCAACCAAGAGACCCAGTACTTC.

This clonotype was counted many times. The CDR3 loop is CASSKKGREAKNIQYF. The CDR3 DNA follows: TGTGCCAGCAGTAAAAAGGGTAGGGAGGCCAAAAACATTCAGTACTTC. The chain links TRBV2 to TRBJ2-4; TRBD2 is a possible D gene (5 bases). Germline assignment: CDR1 SNHLY and CDR2 FYNNEI. This CDR3 comprises 16 residues. V lost 5 bases and J lost 1, with 15 bases in between.

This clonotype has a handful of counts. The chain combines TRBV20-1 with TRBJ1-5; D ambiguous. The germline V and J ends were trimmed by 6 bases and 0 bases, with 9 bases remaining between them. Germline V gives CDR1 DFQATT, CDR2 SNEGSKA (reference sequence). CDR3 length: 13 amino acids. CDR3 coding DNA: TGCAGTGCGCGGACGGCTAGCAATCAGCCCCAGCATTTT. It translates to CSARTASNQPQHF.

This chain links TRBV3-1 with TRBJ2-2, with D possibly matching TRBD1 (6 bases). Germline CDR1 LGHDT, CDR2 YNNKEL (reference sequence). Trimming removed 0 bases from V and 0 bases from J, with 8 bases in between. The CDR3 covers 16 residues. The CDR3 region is CASSQEAGANTGELFF. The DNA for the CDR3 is TGTGCCAGCAGCCAAGAAGCAGGGGCGAACACCGGGGAGCTGTTTTTT.

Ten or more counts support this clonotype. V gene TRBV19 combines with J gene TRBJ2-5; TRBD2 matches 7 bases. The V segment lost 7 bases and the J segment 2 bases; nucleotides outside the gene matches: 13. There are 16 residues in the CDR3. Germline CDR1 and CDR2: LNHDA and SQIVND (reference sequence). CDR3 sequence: CASTPRTSRRQETQYF. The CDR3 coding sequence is TGTGCCAGTACCCCACGGACTAGTCGTCGGCAAGAGACCCAGTACTTC. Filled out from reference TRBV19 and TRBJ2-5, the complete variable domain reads DGGITQSPKYLFRKEGQNVTLSCEQNLNHDAMYWYRQDPGQGLRLIYYSQIVNDFQKGDIAEGYSVSREKKESFPLTVTSAQKNPTAFYLCASTPRTSRRQETQYFGPGTRLLVL.

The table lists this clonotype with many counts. CDR3 in amino acids: CASSFRPDTEAFF. The CDR3 DNA sequence: TGCGCCAGCAGCTTTCGACCGGACACTGAAGCTTTCTTT. The rearrangement uses TRBV5-1 and TRBJ1-1; D is unclear. CDR3 length: 13 residues. V was shortened by 2 bases and J by 3 bases, with 8 bases between the two germline ends. The germline CDR1 and CDR2 sequences are SGHRS and YFSETQ.

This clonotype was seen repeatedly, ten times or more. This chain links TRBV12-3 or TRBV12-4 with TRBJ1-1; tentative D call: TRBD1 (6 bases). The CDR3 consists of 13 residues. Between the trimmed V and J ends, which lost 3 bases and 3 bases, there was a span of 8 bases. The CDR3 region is CASSLDSDTEAFF. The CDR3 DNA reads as TGTGCCAGCAGTTTGGACAGTGACACTGAAGCTTTCTTT.

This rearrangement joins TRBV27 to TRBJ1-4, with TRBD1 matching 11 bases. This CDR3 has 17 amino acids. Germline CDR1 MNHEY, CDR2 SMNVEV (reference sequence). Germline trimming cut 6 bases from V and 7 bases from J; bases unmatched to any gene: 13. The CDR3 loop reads CASRRTGGIDYAEKLFF. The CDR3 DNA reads TGTGCCAGCAGGAGGACAGGGGGCATAGACTATGCTGAAAAACTGTTTTTT.

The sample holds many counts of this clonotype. The chain's CDR3 is CASSEGPSIETQYF. CDR3 sequence (DNA): TGTGCCAGCAGTGAGGGGCCTAGTATTGAGACCCAGTACTTC. This chain links TRBV6-1 with TRBJ2-5; possible D gene TRBD1, 5 bases. This CDR3 is 14 amino acids long. Germline lookup yields CDR1 MNHNS and CDR2 SASEGT. V lost 3 bases and J lost 5, with 13 bases in between.

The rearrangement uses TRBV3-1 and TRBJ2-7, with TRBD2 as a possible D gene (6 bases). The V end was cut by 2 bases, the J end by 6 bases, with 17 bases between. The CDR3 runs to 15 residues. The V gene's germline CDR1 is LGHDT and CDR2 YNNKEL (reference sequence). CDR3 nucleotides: TGTGCCAGCAGCCAAAGACTAGAGGTTGAAGTCGAGCAGTACTTC. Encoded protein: CASSQRLEVEVEQYF.

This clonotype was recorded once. The DNA of the CDR3 is TGTGCCAGCAGCTCGGACAGCTGGTGTGGCTACACCTTC. Translated, it gives CASSSDSWCGYTF. V usage is TRBV5-4 and J usage is TRBJ1-2; tentatively, D is TRBD1 (6 bases). Per germline, CDR1 SGHNT and CDR2 YYREEE (reference sequence). The CDR3 is made up of 13 amino acids. V lost 3 bases and J 7 bases, leaving 13 bases between the germline ends.

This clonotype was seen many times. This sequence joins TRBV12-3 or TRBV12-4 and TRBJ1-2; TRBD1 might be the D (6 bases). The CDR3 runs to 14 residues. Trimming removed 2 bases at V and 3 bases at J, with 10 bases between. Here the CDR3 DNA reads TGTGCCAGCAGTTTAAGTCCAGGGGACTATGGCTACACCTTC. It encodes CASSLSPGDYGYTF.

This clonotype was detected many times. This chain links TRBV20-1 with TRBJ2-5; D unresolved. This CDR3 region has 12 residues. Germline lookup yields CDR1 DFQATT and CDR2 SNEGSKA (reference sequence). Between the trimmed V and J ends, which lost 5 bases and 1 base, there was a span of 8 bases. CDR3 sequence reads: CSAGRIQETQYF. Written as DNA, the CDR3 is TGCAGTGCTGGTCGGATCCAAGAGACCCAGTACTTC.

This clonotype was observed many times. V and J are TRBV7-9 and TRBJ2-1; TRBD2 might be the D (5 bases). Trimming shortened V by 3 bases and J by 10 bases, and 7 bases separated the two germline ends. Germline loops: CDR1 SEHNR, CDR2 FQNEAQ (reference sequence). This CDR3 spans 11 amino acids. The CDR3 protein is CASSFQREQFF. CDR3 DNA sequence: TGTGCCAGCAGCTTTCAGCGGGAGCAGTTCTTC.

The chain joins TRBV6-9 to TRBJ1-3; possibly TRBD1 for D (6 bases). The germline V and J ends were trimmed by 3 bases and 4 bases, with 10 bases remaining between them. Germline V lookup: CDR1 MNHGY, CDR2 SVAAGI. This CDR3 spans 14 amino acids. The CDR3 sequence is CASSYSGVGNTIYF. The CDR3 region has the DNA TGTGCCAGCAGTTACTCAGGGGTGGGAAACACCATATATTTT.